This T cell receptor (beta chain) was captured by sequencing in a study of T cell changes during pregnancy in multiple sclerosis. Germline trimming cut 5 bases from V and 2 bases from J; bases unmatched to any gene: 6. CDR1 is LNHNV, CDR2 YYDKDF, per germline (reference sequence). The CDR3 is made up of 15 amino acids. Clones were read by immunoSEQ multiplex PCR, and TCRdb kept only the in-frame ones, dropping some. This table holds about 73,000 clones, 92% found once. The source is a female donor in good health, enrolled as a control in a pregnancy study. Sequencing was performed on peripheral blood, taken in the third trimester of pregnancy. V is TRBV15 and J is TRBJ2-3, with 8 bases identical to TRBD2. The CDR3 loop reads CATSGGREATDTQYF. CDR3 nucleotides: TGTGCCACCAGCGGGGGGCGGGAGGCCACAGATACGCAGTATTTT.